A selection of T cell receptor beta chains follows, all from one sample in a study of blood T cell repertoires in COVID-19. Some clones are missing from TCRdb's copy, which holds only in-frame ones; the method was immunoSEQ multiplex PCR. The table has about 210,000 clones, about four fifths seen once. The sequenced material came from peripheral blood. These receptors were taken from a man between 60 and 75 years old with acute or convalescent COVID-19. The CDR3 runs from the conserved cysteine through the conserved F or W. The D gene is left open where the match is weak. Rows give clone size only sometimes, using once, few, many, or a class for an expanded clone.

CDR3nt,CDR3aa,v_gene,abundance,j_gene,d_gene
TGTGCCAGCAGTTACCCATCCGGAGACGAGCAGTACTTC,CASSYPSGDEQYF,TRBV6-2/TRBV6-3,many,TRBJ2-7,-
TGTGCCAGCAGCTTGGGACAGGGAAACACTGAAGCTTTCTTT,CASSLGQGNTEAFF,TRBV7-2,-,TRBJ1-1,TRBD1
TGTGCCAGCAACAAACAGCCCCAGCATTTT,CASNKQPQHF,TRBV6-5,-,TRBJ1-5,-
TGTGCCAGCAGTCCCCAAGGGGCCACTGGAAACACCATATATTTT,CASSPQGATGNTIYF,TRBV28,-,TRBJ1-3,-
TGCGCCAGCAGACTCACCCTATTAGCGGGAGGTAGAACAGATACGCAGTATTTT,CASRLTLLAGGRTDTQYF,TRBV4-1,-,TRBJ2-3,TRBD2
TGTGCCAGCAGCTCACAGGGGGCCCGCTACGAGCAGTACTTC,CASSSQGARYEQYF,TRBV13,-,TRBJ2-7,TRBD1
TGCGCCAGCAGCTCACCGACAGGGGACTTCTCTGGAAACACCATATATTTT,CASSSPTGDFSGNTIYF,TRBV5-1,-,TRBJ1-3,TRBD1
TGCGCCAGCAGCCTGGAAACAGGTTATAATTCACCCCTCCACTTT,CASSLETGYNSPLHF,TRBV10-2,few,TRBJ1-6,-
TGTGCCAGCAGCTCTTACTCTGGAAACACCATATATTTT,CASSSYSGNTIYF,TRBV7-8,-,TRBJ1-3,-
TGTGCCAGCAGTGAAACCCCTCGTATGACGGGATACTATGGCTACACCTTC,CASSETPRMTGYYGYTF,TRBV2,-,TRBJ1-2,-
TGTGCCAGCAGCTGGAGACTAGCGGGAGACAATGAGCAGTTCTTC,CASSWRLAGDNEQFF,TRBV7-8,-,TRBJ2-1,TRBD2
TGTGCCAGCAGCCAAGATACTGACACCGGGGAGCTGTTTTTT,CASSQDTDTGELFF,TRBV4-2,-,TRBJ2-2,-
TGTGCCAGCTCACCCCCGACAGTCCTCACCGGGGAGCTGTTTTTT,CASSPPTVLTGELFF,TRBV18,-,TRBJ2-2,-
TGCGCCAGCAGCCAAGGGTCTCGAGGCTACGAGCAGTACTTC,CASSQGSRGYEQYF,TRBV4-3,-,TRBJ2-7,-
TGCGCCAGCAGCTTGGGTCAGGGGGCCCACACTGAAGCTTTCTTT,CASSLGQGAHTEAFF,TRBV5-1,few,TRBJ1-1,TRBD1
TGTGCCAGCAGCCAACCCCTAGCGGGGGGCGCAGAGACCCAGTACTTC,CASSQPLAGGAETQYF,TRBV4-2,-,TRBJ2-5,TRBD2
TGTGCCAGCAGCTCGAGACAGGGGGCGAGCGGTTCACCCCTCCACTTT,CASSSRQGASGSPLHF,TRBV7-9,-,TRBJ1-6,TRBD1
TGTGCCAGCAGTGTAGGCGGGAGTTTGGCAGATACGCAGTATTTT,CASSVGGSLADTQYF,TRBV25-1,-,TRBJ2-3,TRBD2
TGTGCCAGCAATCAGGGGGCGTCTGGGGCCAACGTCCTGACTTTC,CASNQGASGANVLTF,TRBV6-5,once,TRBJ2-6,TRBD1
TGTGCCAGCAGCTTAGGGTCCGGACTGCACTATGGCTACACCTTC,CASSLGSGLHYGYTF,TRBV13,few,TRBJ1-2,-
TGTGCCAGCAGCCCCAGCGCCTTCGGGTCACCCCTCCACTTT,CASSPSAFGSPLHF,TRBV3-1/TRBV3-2,few,TRBJ1-6,-
TGTGCCAGCAGCTTACTAGCGGGGAGCACAGATACGCAGTATTTT,CASSLLAGSTDTQYF,TRBV11-2,-,TRBJ2-3,TRBD2
TGTGCCAGCAGTGAACTAGCGGGAGGGTACACAGATACGCAGTATTTT,CASSELAGGYTDTQYF,TRBV2,-,TRBJ2-3,TRBD2
TGTGCCAGCAGCTTAACTGAAATCATCGGGGGGAACACTGAAGCTTTCTTT,CASSLTEIIGGNTEAFF,TRBV11-2,-,TRBJ1-1,-
TGTGCCAGCAGCTTAGTCAGGGACAGCGGCTACACCTTC,CASSLVRDSGYTF,TRBV7-2,once,TRBJ1-2,TRBD1
TGTGCCAGCTCACCACCGAGGGCGAGCACAGATACGCAGTATTTT,CASSPPRASTDTQYF,TRBV18,-,TRBJ2-3,-
TGCGCCAGCAGCTTCGACCAGGGTCAGCCCCAGCATTTT,CASSFDQGQPQHF,TRBV5-1,-,TRBJ1-5,-
TGTGCCAGCAGCAACGTAGCGGGGTTTGAGCAGTTCTTC,CASSNVAGFEQFF,TRBV6-5,-,TRBJ2-1,TRBD2
TGCGCCAGCAGCTTGGGAGATTATGGCTACACCTTC,CASSLGDYGYTF,TRBV5-1,-,TRBJ1-2,-
TGTGCCAGCAGCCCATTAGCGGGGGGGAACACAGATACGCAGTATTTT,CASSPLAGGNTDTQYF,TRBV7-2,-,TRBJ2-3,TRBD2
TGTGCCAGCAATTTTGGGGGGGGAGGCTCCTACGAGCAGTACTTC,CASNFGGGGSYEQYF,TRBV27,-,TRBJ2-7,TRBD2
TGTGCCAGCAGCCAAGAAGGGACAGGGAGGAATCAGCCCCAGCATTTT,CASSQEGTGRNQPQHF,TRBV4-2,many,TRBJ1-5,TRBD1
TGTGCCGGCCACAGGGGACACATGAACACTGAAGCTTTCTTT,CAGHRGHMNTEAFF,TRBV30,-,TRBJ1-1,TRBD1
TGTGCCACCAGCAGAGCCCGAGGGGAGCAGTTCTTC,CATSRARGEQFF,TRBV15,-,TRBJ2-1,-
TGTGCCAGCAGCCACCCCGACGGGGGACTGTTTTTT,CASSHPDGGLFF,TRBV4-2,-,TRBJ1-4,-
TGCAGTGCTACTGAGCGGGAGGGCAGCTCCTACAATGAGCAGTTCTTC,CSATEREGSSYNEQFF,TRBV20-1,-,TRBJ2-1,TRBD2
TGTGCCAGCAGCAAAGTTGAGGGGACAGAATACAATGAGCAGTTCTTC,CASSKVEGTEYNEQFF,TRBV21-1,-,TRBJ2-1,-
TGTGCCAGCAGCCTCGGGGCTAACTATGGCTACACCTTC,CASSLGANYGYTF,TRBV3-1/TRBV3-2,-,TRBJ1-2,-
TGTGCCAGTAGTAACACACCCTACGAGCAGTACTTC,CASSNTPYEQYF,TRBV19,-,TRBJ2-7,-
TGTGCCAGCAGCAAGCAGCTTAGTCGGGCTAGCGAGAACAATGAGCAGTTCTTC,CASSKQLSRASENNEQFF,TRBV11-2,-,TRBJ2-1,-
TGTGCCAGCAGTGAGCGGATAGCGGGGGGGAGGAGCTCCTACAATGAGCAGTTCTTC,CASSERIAGGRSSYNEQFF,TRBV2,-,TRBJ2-1,TRBD2
TGTGCCAGCAGTCGCCCGGACAGGCCCTATGGCTACACCTTC,CASSRPDRPYGYTF,TRBV6-2/TRBV6-3,-,TRBJ1-2,TRBD1
TGTGCCAGCAGCTTAGTCCATATTACTAGCGGGATCTCCTACGAGCAGTACTTC,CASSLVHITSGISYEQYF,TRBV7-9,-,TRBJ2-7,TRBD2
TGTGCCAGCAGCTTAGGACTAGCGGGACTCACCGGGGAGCTGTTTTTT,CASSLGLAGLTGELFF,TRBV5-5,-,TRBJ2-2,TRBD2
TGTGCCAGCACGCCTCCCAGCTCCTACGAGCAGTACTTC,CASTPPSSYEQYF,TRBV6-5,few,TRBJ2-7,-
TGTGCCAGCAGCAACGGGGTGTACGAGCAGTACTTC,CASSNGVYEQYF,TRBV6-2/TRBV6-3,-,TRBJ2-7,-
TGTGCCAGCCGCAGTCCCCAGGGGAACTATGGCTACACCTTC,CASRSPQGNYGYTF,TRBV6-5,-,TRBJ1-2,-
TGTGCCAGCAGCCTAGGGAGACTCCAGTTCTTC,CASSLGRLQFF,TRBV5-6,once,TRBJ2-1,-
TGTGCTAGTGGTTTCGACATGACTAGCGGGGGAACCTACGAGCAGTACTTC,CASGFDMTSGGTYEQYF,TRBV12-5,-,TRBJ2-7,TRBD2
TGTGCCAGCAGTCCCCCGGGACAGGGGGTTGGCTATGGCTACACCTTC,CASSPPGQGVGYGYTF,TRBV7-3,-,TRBJ1-2,TRBD1
TGTGCCAGCAGCTTAAGCCAGGGGGCTCGCAATGAGCAGTTCTTC,CASSLSQGARNEQFF,TRBV7-8,once,TRBJ2-1,TRBD1
TGTGCCATCATGGCAACCAGCTCTGGAAACACCATATATTTT,CAIMATSSGNTIYF,TRBV10-3,few,TRBJ1-3,-
TGCGCCAGCAGCTTGGGGGGGACAGCAACCATATATTTT,CASSLGGTATIYF,TRBV5-1,-,TRBJ1-3,TRBD1
TGTGCCACCTCGGACAGTAACTATGGCTACACCTTC,CATSDSNYGYTF,TRBV24-1,-,TRBJ1-2,-